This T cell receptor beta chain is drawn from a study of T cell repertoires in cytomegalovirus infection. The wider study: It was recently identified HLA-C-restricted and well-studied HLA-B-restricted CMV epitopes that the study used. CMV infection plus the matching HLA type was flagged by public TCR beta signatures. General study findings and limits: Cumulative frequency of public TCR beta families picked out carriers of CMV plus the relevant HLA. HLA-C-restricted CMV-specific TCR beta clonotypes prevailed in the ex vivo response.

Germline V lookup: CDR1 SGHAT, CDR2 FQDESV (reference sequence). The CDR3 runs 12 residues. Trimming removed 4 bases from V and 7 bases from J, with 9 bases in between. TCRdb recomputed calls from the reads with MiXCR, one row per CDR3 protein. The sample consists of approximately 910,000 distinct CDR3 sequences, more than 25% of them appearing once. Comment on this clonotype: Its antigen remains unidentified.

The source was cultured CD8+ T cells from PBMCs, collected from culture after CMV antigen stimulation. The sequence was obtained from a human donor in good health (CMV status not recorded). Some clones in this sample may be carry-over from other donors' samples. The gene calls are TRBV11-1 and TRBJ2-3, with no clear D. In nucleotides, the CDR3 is TGTGCCAGCAGCTACCATGGACATACGCAGTATTTT. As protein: CASSYHGHTQYF. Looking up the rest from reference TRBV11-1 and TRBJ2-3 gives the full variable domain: EAEVAQSPRYKITEKSQAVAFWCDPISGHATLYWYRQILGQGPELLVQFQDESVVDDSQLPKDRFSAERLKGVDSTLKIQPAELGDSAMYLCASSYHGHTQYFGPGTRLTVL.